This T cell receptor (beta chain) came from a study of blood T cell repertoires in COVID-19. Clones were sequenced by immunoSEQ multiplex PCR, and TCRdb holds only the in-frame ones, with some missing. The sample consists of about 180,000 clones, roughly nine tenths of them appearing once. V was pared by 0 bases and J by 15 bases, with 12 bases between. CDR1 and CDR2 (germline): LGHDT, YNNKEL (reference sequence). The CDR3 covers 12 residues. Sample: peripheral blood. This clonotype was sampled from a man aged 18 to 29 who had recovered from COVID-19. This chain links TRBV3-1 (or the pseudogene TRBV3-2) with TRBJ2-1; no firm D call. CDR3: CASSQDRFRWFF. In nucleotides, the CDR3 is TGTGCCAGCAGCCAAGATCGGTTTAGATGGTTCTTC.